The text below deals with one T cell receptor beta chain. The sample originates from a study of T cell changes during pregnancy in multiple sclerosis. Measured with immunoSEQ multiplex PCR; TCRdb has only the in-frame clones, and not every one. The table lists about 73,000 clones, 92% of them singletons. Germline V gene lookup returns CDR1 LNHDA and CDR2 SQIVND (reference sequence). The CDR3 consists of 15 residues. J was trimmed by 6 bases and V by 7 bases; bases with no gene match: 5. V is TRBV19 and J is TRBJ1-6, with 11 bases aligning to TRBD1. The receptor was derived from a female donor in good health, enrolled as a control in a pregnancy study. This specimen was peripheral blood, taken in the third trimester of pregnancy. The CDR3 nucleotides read TGTGCCAGTAAAGCGGGACAGGGGGTTAATTCACCCCTCCACTTT. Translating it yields CASKAGQGVNSPLHF.